This TCR beta chain was sequenced during a study of blood T cell repertoires in COVID-19. Produced via immunoSEQ multiplex PCR; TCRdb's table is partial and in-frame only. The sample consists of approximately 100,000 clones, 84% of them appearing once. CDR3 size: 19 residues. Germline V gives CDR1 SGHRS, CDR2 YFSETQ. V lost 0 bases to trimming and J lost 1 base, with 17 bases between them. The sequenced material came from peripheral blood. This chain connects TRBV5-1 to TRBJ2-6, with D perhaps matching TRBD1 (6 bases). This receptor was identified in a human donor in a cohort sampled during active or convalescent COVID-19. CDR3 sequence reads: CASSLAPVQGSSGANVLTF. DNA of the CDR3: TGCGCCAGCAGCTTGGCCCCGGTACAGGGTTCTTCTGGGGCCAACGTCCTGACTTTC.